Below, 17 T cell receptor beta chains from the same sample are listed, as sequenced in a study of blood T cell repertoires in COVID-19. The protocol was immunoSEQ multiplex PCR, while the TCRdb copy is restricted to in-frame clones and leaves out a portion. The sample contains 130,000 or so clones, roughly nine tenths of which appear only once. Sequencing used peripheral blood. The origin of the receptors is a man aged 65 to 79 with active or convalescent COVID-19.

The V call is TRBV28, the J call TRBJ2-7; 8 bases align to TRBD2. Unmatched junction bases numbered 14, after V lost 7 bases and J lost 3 bases. CDR1 MDHEN and CDR2 SYDVKM come from the germline V gene. This CDR3 region has 16 residues. As DNA, the CDR3 is TGTGCCAGCACTGGGAAGGGTAGCGGGATCAGCTACGAGCAGTACTTC. This encodes CASTGKGSGISYEQYF.

The V and J genes are TRBV20-1 and TRBJ1-5; 7 bases match TRBD1. V shed 3 bases, J shed 6 bases, and the junction held 8 bases outside the gene matches. CDR3 size: 14 residues. Germline V gives CDR1 DFQATT, CDR2 SNEGSKA (reference sequence). This chain's CDR3 is CSASPDREPQPQHF. The CDR3 nucleotides read TGCAGTGCTAGTCCCGACAGGGAGCCTCAGCCCCAGCATTTT.

V usage is TRBV2 and J usage is TRBJ1-6; 7 bases align to TRBD1. The germline V gene has CDR1 SNHLY and CDR2 FYNNEI. The CDR3 sequence is 15 residues long. J gave up 6 bases and V 3 bases, and 5 bases lay outside the gene matches. This CDR3 is CASSEGQSTNSPLHF. The CDR3 coding sequence is TGTGCCAGCAGTGAGGGACAGTCTACTAATTCACCCCTCCACTTT.

The rearrangement uses TRBV10-3 and TRBJ2-7, with 7 bases matching TRBD1. The CDR3 length is 17 residues. Germline values: CDR1 ENHRY, CDR2 SYGVKD. The ends lost 0 bases at V and 2 bases at J; junction bases unmatched: 10. The CDR3 coding sequence is TGTGCCATCAGTGAGTCGATCGCGGACAGGAAAGCCTACGAGCAGTACTTC. Protein product: CAISESIADRKAYEQYF.

The chain recombines TRBV2 with TRBJ2-2, with unresolved D. Trimming took 5 bases from V and 4 from J, leaving 11 bases between them. This CDR3 is built from 14 residues. Per germline, CDR1 SNHLY and CDR2 FYNNEI. This chain's CDR3 is CASSQTPGTGELFF. Here the CDR3 DNA reads TGTGCCAGCAGTCAGACCCCGGGCACCGGGGAGCTGTTTTTT.

V gene TRBV19 combines with J gene TRBJ2-3; 8 bases map to TRBD1. J gave up 2 bases and V 5 bases, and 6 bases lay outside the gene matches. Per germline, CDR1 LNHDA and CDR2 SQIVND (reference sequence). This CDR3 has 15 amino acids. Here the CDR3 DNA reads TGTGCCAGTAGTGAGCAGGGGGCTAACACAGATACGCAGTATTTT. Translating gives CASSEQGANTDTQYF. Full variable domain (outside the CDR3, taken from reference TRBV19 and TRBJ2-3): DGGITQSPKYLFRKEGQNVTLSCEQNLNHDAMYWYRQDPGQGLRLIYYSQIVNDFQKGDIAEGYSVSREKKESFPLTVTSAQKNPTAFYLCASSEQGANTDTQYFGPGTRLTVL.

The rearrangement joins TRBV19 to TRBJ2-7, with 8 nucleotides matching TRBD2. The CDR3 is made up of 13 amino acids. Germline CDR1 LNHDA, CDR2 SQIVND (reference sequence). With 8 bases clipped from V and 3 bases from J, the junction kept 6 bases outside the gene matches. The CDR3 protein is CASASGGLYEQYF. CDR3 DNA: TGTGCCAGTGCCTCGGGGGGGCTCTACGAGCAGTACTTC.

The chain carries TRBV6-5 and TRBJ2-3, with D uncertain. Looked up from germline, CDR1 is MNHEY and CDR2 is SVGAGI. The CDR3 is 13 amino acids. V lost 4 bases, J lost 6 bases, and 11 bases lay in between. CDR3 nucleotide sequence: TGTGCCAGCAGTTCCCCGATCGGGGATACGCAGTATTTT. It translates to CASSSPIGDTQYF.

This clone has a single count. The chain links TRBV19 to TRBJ2-2, with TRBD1 as a possible D gene (5 bases). This CDR3 region has 16 residues. Looked up from germline, CDR1 is LNHDA and CDR2 is SQIVND (reference sequence). Trimming took off 6 bases at V and 1 base at J, with 15 bases between the two ends. CDR3 DNA sequence: TGTGCCAGTAGCCCGGGTTTTAGGGGGAACACCGGGGAGCTGTTTTTT. It specifies CASSPGFRGNTGELFF.

The J gene is TRBJ2-7, the V gene TRBV2, with D possibly TRBD2 on 6 matching bases. Trimming cost V 6 bases and J 6 bases, with 21 bases left between them. From germline, CDR1 is SNHLY and CDR2 FYNNEI. The CDR3 covers 15 residues. CDR3 in amino acids: CASRVQGLGSSEQYF. CDR3 DNA sequence: TGTGCCAGCAGGGTGCAGGGACTGGGTAGTAGCGAGCAGTACTTC.

The chain has TRBV2 and TRBJ1-2, with no clear D. CDR3 length: 14 residues. Trimming left V 1 base short and J 5 bases short, with 11 bases between. Germline V gives CDR1 SNHLY, CDR2 FYNNEI. The DNA of the CDR3 is TGTGCCAGCAGTGAAGGTCGGAGTTTTTATGGCTACACCTTC. Encoded protein: CASSEGRSFYGYTF.

The chain links TRBV3-1 (or the pseudogene TRBV3-2) to TRBJ2-1; 14 nucleotides agree with TRBD2. After removal of 0 bases from V and 9 bases from J, the junction contained 4 bases not matched to a gene. In germline, CDR1 is LGHDT, CDR2 YNNKEL (reference sequence). This CDR3 is 16 amino acids long. CDR3 loop: CASSQEGLAGEAEQFF. The CDR3 bases are TGTGCCAGCAGCCAAGAGGGACTAGCGGGAGAAGCTGAGCAGTTCTTC.

CDR3 DNA: TGTGCCATCGGGGACAGAGGGACCTACGAGCAGTACTTC. Its protein product is CAIGDRGTYEQYF. The gene calls are TRBV10-3 and TRBJ2-7; 7 bases fit TRBD1. CDR1 and CDR2 (germline): ENHRY, SYGVKD. Trimming at V came to 8 bases and at J to 2 bases, leaving 6 bases not matched to a gene. The CDR3 is 13 residues long.

The chain couples TRBV7-8 to TRBJ1-4; D unclear. CDR3 length equals 15 residues. In germline, CDR1 is SGHVS, CDR2 FQNEAQ. V was pared by 5 bases and J by 4 bases, with 14 bases between. For the CDR3, the DNA is TGTGCCAGCAGCCCCCGCGGAGGGCTTAATGAAAAACTGTTTTTT. This codes for CASSPRGGLNEKLFF.

This clone occurred once. The chain combines TRBV19 with TRBJ2-7; tentatively, D is TRBD1 (6 bases). Trimming took off 5 bases at V and 0 bases at J, with 11 bases between the two ends. This CDR3 has 14 amino acids. The germline V gene encodes CDR1 LNHDA and CDR2 SQIVND (reference sequence). The CDR3 loop reads CASSYGQLSYEQYF. Written as DNA, the CDR3 is TGTGCCAGTAGTTACGGACAGCTCTCCTACGAGCAGTACTTC.

The rearrangement uses TRBV6-5 and TRBJ1-1; D is possibly TRBD1 (6 bases). V shed 7 bases and J shed 1 base, with 16 bases lying between them. The CDR3 totals 15 residues. The germline V gene encodes CDR1 MNHEY and CDR2 SVGAGI. This chain's CDR3 is CASTTQGWGNTEAFF. The CDR3 nucleotides are TGTGCCAGCACCACCCAGGGGTGGGGGAACACTGAAGCTTTCTTT.

This clone was detected once. The chain carries TRBV27 and TRBJ1-3; 7 bases match TRBD1. V dropped 4 bases and J dropped 4; count of bases not matched to a gene: 10. There are 16 residues in the CDR3. Germline lookup yields CDR1 MNHEY and CDR2 SMNVEV (reference sequence). This CDR3 reads CASSSRQGKGGNTIYF. CDR3 nucleotides: TGTGCCAGCAGTTCAAGACAGGGAAAGGGAGGAAACACCATATATTTT.